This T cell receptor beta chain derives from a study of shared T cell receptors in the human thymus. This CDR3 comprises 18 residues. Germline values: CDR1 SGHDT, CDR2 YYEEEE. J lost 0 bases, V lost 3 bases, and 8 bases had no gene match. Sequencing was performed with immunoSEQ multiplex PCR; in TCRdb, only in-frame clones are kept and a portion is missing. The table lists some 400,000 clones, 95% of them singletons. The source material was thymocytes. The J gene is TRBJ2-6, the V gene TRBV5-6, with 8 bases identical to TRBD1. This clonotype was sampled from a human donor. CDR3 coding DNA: TGTGCCAGCAGCTACGGGACAGGTTTTAGCTCTGGGGCCAACGTCCTGACTTTC. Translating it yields CASSYGTGFSSGANVLTF.